These 4 T cell receptor beta chains came from one sample sequenced in a study of cytomegalovirus exposure and HLA in healthy donors. The PCR employed 60 Vbeta primers together with 13 Jbeta primers. Sequencing was performed with immunoSEQ multiplex PCR; in TCRdb, only in-frame clones are kept and a portion is missing. The sample has about 150,000 clones, over 65% seen once. Sequencing used PBMCs. The origin of the receptors is a man aged 40-50 years in good health and CMV-seronegative.

This chain connects TRBV11-3 to TRBJ2-1; TRBD2 agrees at 13 bases. The CDR3 has 18 residues. V shed 3 bases and J 5 bases; nucleotides not matched to a gene: 10. The germline V gene has CDR1 SGHNT and CDR2 YENEEA. DNA for the CDR3: TGTGCCAGCAGCTTCACCAGGACTAGCGGGAGTAACCACAATGAGCAGTTCTTC. This codes for CASSFTRTSGSNHNEQFF. The full variable domain, with the rest looked up from reference TRBV11-3 and TRBJ2-1, is EAGVVQSPRYKIIEKKQPVAFWCNPISGHNTLYWYLQNLGQGPELLIRYENEEAVDDSQLPKDRFSAERLKGVDSTLKIQPAELGDSAVYLCASSFTRTSGSNHNEQFFGPGTRLTVL.

This sequence joins TRBV6-1 and TRBJ1-2; D ambiguous. Per the germline V gene, CDR1 is MNHNS and CDR2 is SASEGT. The CDR3 sequence is 13 residues long. Trimming removed 5 bases from V and 7 bases from J, with 14 bases in between. CDR3 nucleotides: TGTGCCAGCAGTCCCAGGCCAACCCCTGGCTACACCTTC. Translated, it gives CASSPRPTPGYTF.

This clone was seen just once. The rearrangement joins TRBV30 to TRBJ2-2, with 8 bases that match TRBD1. The junction had 6 bases not matched to a gene; V was cut back by 7 bases and J by 5 bases. CDR1 is GTSNPN, CDR2 SVGIG, per germline (reference sequence). This CDR3 contains 13 residues. This CDR3 is CAFWTGLTGELFF. The CDR3 DNA reads as TGTGCCTTCTGGACAGGGTTAACCGGGGAGCTGTTTTTT.

The chain links TRBV5-1 to TRBJ2-7, with 12 bases lining up with TRBD1. Trimming took 3 bases from V and 5 from J; bases not matched to a gene: 6. The CDR3 consists of 15 residues. Per the germline V gene, CDR1 is SGHRS and CDR2 is YFSETQ. The CDR3 spells CASSSRDRGLDEQYF. The CDR3 DNA reads TGCGCCAGCAGCTCCCGGGACAGGGGGCTCGACGAGCAGTACTTC.